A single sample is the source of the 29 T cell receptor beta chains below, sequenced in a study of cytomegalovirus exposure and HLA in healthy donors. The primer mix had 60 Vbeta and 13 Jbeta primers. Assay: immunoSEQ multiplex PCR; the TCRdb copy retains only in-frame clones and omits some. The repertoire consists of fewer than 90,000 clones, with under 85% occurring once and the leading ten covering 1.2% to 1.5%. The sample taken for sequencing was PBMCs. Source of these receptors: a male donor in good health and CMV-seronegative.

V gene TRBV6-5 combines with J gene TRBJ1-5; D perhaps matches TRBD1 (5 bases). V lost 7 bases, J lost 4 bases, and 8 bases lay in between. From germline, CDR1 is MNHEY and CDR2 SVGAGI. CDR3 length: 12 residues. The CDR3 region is CASMTVNQPQHF. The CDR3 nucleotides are TGTGCCAGCATGACAGTTAATCAGCCCCAGCATTTT.

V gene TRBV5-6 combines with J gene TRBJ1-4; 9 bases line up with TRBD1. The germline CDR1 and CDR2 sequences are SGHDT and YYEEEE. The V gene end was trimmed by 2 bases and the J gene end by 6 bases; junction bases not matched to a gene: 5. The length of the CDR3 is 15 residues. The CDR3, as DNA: TGTGCCAGCAGCTTTCGAGACAGGGGGTATGAAAAACTGTTTTTT. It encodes CASSFRDRGYEKLFF.

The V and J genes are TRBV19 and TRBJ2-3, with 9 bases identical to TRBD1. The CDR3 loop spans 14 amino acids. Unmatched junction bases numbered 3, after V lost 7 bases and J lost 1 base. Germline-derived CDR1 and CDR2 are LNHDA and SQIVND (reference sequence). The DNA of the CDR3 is TGTGCCAGTAATAACAGGGGGCGCACAGATACGCAGTATTTT. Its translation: CASNNRGRTDTQYF.

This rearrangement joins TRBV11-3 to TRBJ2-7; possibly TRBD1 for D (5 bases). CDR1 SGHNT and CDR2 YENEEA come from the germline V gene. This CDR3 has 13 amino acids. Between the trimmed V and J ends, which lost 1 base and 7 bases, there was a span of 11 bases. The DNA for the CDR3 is TGTGCCAGCAGCTTAGGCTTCAAGGGGGAGCAGTACTTC. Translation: CASSLGFKGEQYF.

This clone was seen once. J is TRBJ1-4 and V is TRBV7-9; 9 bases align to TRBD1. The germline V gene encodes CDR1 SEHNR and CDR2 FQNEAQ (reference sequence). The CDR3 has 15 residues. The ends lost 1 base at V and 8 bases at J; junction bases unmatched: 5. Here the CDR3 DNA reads TGTGCCAGCAGCTTAGTCCGGGACAGGGAGGAAAAACTGTTTTTT. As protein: CASSLVRDREEKLFF.

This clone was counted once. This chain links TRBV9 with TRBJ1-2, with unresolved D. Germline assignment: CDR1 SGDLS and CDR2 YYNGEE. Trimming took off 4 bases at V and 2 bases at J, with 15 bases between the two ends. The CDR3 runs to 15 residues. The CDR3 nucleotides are TGTGCCAGCAGCAGATTTCACGGAGGCAACTATGGCTACACCTTC. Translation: CASSRFHGGNYGYTF. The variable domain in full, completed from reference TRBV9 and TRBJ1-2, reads DSGVTQTPKHLITATGQRVTLRCSPRSGDLSVYWYQQSLDQGLQFLIQYYNGEERAKGNILERFSAQQFPDLHSELNLSSLELGDSALYFCASSRFHGGNYGYTFGSGTRLTVV.

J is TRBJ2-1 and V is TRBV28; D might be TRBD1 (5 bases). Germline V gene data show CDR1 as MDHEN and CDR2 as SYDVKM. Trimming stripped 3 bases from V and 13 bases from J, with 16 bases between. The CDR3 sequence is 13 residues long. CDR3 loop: CASSLDGYWGQFF. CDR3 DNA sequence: TGTGCCAGCAGTTTGGACGGCTATTGGGGCCAGTTCTTC.

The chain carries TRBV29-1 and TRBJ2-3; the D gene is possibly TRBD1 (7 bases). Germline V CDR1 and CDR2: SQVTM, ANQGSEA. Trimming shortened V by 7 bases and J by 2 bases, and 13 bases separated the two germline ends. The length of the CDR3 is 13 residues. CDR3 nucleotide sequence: TGCAGCGCCGGAGGGGGCTACACAGATACGCAGTATTTT. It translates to CSAGGGYTDTQYF.

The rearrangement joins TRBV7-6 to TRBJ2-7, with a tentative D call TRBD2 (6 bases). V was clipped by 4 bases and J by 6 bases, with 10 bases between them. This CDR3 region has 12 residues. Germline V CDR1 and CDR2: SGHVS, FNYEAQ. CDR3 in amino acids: CASSSAGLEQYF. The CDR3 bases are TGTGCCAGCAGCTCCGCGGGGCTCGAGCAGTACTTC.

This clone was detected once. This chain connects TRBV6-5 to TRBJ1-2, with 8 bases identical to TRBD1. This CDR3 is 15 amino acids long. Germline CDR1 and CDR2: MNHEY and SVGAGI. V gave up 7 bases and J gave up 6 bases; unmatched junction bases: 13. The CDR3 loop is CASTQADRGEDGYTF. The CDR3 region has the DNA TGTGCCAGCACCCAAGCTGACAGGGGAGAGGATGGCTACACCTTC.

CDR3 amino acids: CASSPLSTNTEAFF. CDR3 coding DNA: TGCGCCAGCAGCCCCTTGAGTACGAACACTGAAGCTTTCTTT. This chain uses TRBV5-1 with TRBJ1-1; D call uncertain. Trimming removed 4 bases at V and 1 base at J, with 11 bases between. The CDR3 has 14 amino acids. Per the germline V gene, CDR1 is SGHRS and CDR2 is YFSETQ.

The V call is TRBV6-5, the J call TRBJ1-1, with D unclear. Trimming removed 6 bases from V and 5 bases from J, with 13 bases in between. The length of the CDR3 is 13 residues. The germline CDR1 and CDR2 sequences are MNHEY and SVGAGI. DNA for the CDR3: TGTGCCAGCAGGGCTTCACAAGTAACTGAAGCTTTCTTT. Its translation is CASRASQVTEAFF.

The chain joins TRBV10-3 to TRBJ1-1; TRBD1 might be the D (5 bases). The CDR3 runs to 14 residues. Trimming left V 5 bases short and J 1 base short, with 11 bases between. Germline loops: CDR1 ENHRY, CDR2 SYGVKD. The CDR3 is CAISLQGTNTEAFF. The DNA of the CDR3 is TGTGCCATCAGTCTTCAGGGAACGAACACTGAAGCTTTCTTT.

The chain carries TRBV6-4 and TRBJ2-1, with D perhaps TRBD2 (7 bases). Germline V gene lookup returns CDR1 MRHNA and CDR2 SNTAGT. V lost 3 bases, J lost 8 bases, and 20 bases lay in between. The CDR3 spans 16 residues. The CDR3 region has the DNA TGTGCCAGCAGTGAATTGTCGGGGGGCCTCGGCGATGAGCAGTTCTTC. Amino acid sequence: CASSELSGGLGDEQFF.

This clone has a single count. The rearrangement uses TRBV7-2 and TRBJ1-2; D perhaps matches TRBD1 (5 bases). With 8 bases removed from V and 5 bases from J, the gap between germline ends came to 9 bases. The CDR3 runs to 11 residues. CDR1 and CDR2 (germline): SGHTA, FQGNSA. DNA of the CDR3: TGTGCCAGCGGGGGGGTATATGGCTACACCTTC. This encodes CASGGVYGYTF. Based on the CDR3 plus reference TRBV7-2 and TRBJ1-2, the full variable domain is GAGVSQSPSNKVTEKGKDVELRCDPISGHTALYWYRQSLGQGLEFLIYFQGNSAPDKSGLPSDRFSAERTGGSVSTLTIQRTQQEDSAVYLCASGGVYGYTFGSGTRLTVV.

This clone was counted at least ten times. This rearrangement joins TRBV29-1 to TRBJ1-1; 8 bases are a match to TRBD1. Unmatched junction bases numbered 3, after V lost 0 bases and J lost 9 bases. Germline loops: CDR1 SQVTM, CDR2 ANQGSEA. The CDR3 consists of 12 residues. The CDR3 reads CSVEDGQGQAFF. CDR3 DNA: TGCAGCGTTGAAGATGGACAGGGACAAGCTTTCTTT.

CDR3 loop: CASSDSRVVTDTQYF. The CDR3 DNA follows: TGTGCCAGCAGTGATTCCAGGGTTGTCACAGATACGCAGTATTTT. The V gene is TRBV25-1, the J gene TRBJ2-3; D may be TRBD1 (5 bases). Germline loops: CDR1 MGHDK, CDR2 SYGVNS. The CDR3 has 15 residues. Trimming shortened V by 3 bases and J by 2 bases, and 12 bases separated the two germline ends.

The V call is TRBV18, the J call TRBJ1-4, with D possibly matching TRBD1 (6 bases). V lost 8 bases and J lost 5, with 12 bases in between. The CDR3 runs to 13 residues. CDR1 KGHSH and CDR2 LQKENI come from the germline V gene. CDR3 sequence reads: CASNGQRNEKLFF. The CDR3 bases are TGTGCCAGCAACGGACAGAGAAATGAAAAACTGTTTTTT.

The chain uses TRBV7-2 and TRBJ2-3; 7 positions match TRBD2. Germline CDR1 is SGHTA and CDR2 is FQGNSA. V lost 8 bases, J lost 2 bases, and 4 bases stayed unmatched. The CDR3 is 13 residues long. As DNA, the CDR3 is TGTGCCAGCTGCGGGGGACTCACAGATACGCAGTATTTT. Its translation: CASCGGLTDTQYF.

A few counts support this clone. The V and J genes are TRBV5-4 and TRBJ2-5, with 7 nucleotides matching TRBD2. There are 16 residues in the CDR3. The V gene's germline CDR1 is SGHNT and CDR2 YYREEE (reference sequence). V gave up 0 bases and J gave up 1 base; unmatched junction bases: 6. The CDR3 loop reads CASSLEGRGLQETQYF. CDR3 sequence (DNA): TGTGCCAGCAGCTTGGAGGGGAGGGGCCTCCAAGAGACCCAGTACTTC.

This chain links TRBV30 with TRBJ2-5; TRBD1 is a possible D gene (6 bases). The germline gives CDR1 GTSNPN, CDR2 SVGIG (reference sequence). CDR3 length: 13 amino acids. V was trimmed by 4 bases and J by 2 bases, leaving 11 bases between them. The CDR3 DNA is TGTGCCTGGAAACAGGGTTTTCAAGAGACCCAGTACTTC. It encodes CAWKQGFQETQYF.

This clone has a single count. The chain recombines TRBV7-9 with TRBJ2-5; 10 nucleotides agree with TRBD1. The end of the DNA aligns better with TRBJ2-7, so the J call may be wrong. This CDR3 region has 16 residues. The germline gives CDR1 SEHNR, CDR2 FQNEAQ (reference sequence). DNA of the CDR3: TGTGCCAGCAGCCCCCCCGGGACAGGGGATTCCTACGAGCAGTACTTC. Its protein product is CASSPPGTGDSYEQYF.

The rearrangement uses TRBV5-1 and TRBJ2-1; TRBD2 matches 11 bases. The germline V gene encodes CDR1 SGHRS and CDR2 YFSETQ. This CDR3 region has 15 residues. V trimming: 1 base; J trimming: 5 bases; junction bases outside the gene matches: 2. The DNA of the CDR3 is TGCGCCAGCAGCTTGTTAGCGGGAGGGGACAATGAGCAGTTCTTC. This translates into CASSLLAGGDNEQFF.

The CDR3 DNA reads as TGCGCCAGCAGCCAAGACAGGATACCTGGAAACACCATATATTTT. It yields the protein CASSQDRIPGNTIYF. The chain combines TRBV4-3 with TRBJ1-3; D gene ambiguous. V was pared by 0 bases and J by 2 bases, with 8 bases between. The CDR3 has 15 residues. Germline CDR1 and CDR2: LGHNA and YSLEER.

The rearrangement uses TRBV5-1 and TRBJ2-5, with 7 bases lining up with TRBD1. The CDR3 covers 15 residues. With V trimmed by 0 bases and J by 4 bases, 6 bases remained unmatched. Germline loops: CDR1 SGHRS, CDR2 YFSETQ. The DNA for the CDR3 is TGCGCCAGCAGCTTGGCAGGGGGATTCGGAGAGACCCAGTACTTC. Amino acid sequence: CASSLAGGFGETQYF.

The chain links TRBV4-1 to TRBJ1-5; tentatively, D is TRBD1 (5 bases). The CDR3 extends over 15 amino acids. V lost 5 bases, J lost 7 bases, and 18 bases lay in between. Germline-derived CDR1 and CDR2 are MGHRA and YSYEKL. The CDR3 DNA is TGCGCCAGCAGCTATACAAAGGTACAGGAACAGCCCCAGCATTTT. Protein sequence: CASSYTKVQEQPQHF.

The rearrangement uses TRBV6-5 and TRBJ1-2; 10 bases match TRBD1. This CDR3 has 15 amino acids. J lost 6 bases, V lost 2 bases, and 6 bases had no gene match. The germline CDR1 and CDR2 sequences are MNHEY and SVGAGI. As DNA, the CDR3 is TGTGCCAGCAGTTACGGGGGACAGGGGAGGAATGGCTACACCTTC. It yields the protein CASSYGGQGRNGYTF.

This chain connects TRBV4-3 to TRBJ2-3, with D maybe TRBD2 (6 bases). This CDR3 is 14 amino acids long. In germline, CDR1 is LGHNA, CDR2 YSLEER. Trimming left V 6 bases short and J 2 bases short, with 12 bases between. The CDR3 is CASRSGLPTDTQYF. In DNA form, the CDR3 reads TGCGCCAGCAGGTCGGGACTGCCCACAGATACGCAGTATTTT.

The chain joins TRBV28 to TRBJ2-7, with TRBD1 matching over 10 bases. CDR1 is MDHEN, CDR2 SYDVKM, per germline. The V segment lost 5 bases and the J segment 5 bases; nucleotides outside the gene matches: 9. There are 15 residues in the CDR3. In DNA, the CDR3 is TGTGCCAGCAGTCGCACGGGACAGGGGCGGGACGAGCAGTACTTC. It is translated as CASSRTGQGRDEQYF.